This TCR beta chain was identified during a study of cytomegalovirus exposure and HLA in healthy donors. Trimming shortened V by 0 bases and J by 11 bases, and 20 bases separated the two germline ends. Germline V CDR1 and CDR2: LGHNA, YNFKEQ. CDR3 length: 16 residues. General study results and limits: Rarity characterized most TCR sequences, yet some public TCRs appeared in many donors.

The PCR employed 60 Vbeta primers together with 13 Jbeta primers. Measured with immunoSEQ multiplex PCR; TCRdb has only the in-frame clones, and not every one. The repertoire consists of about 250,000 clones, with around nine tenths occurring once and the leading ten covering about 1.7%. The sample holds one count of this clone. The antigen is undetermined. The clonotype was recovered from a girl aged 2-10 years in good health and CMV-seronegative. This chain links TRBV4-2 with TRBJ2-1, with D possibly being TRBD2 (8 bases). Material: PBMCs. The CDR3 bases are TGTGCCAGCAGCCAAGAGAGGGGACTAGGGGGCACGCAGCAGTTCTTC. It yields the protein CASSQERGLGGTQQFF.